Each of the 7 T cell receptor beta chains below was sequenced from the same sample in a study of T-cell reconstitution after alpha-beta-depleted transplantation in children (dated by TCRdb to 2016 to 2017). The treatment or condition label for this specimen denotes: allogeneic hematopoietic cell transplantation with graft depleted of TCRalphabeta T cells and CD19 B cells. The method behind the library was PCR. Sequencer: Illumina HiSeq 2500. To normalize quantification of the TCRbeta repertoire, the TCR libraries were built with molecular barcoding that relied on unique molecular identifiers. Starting from the raw public reads, TCRdb applied fastp trimming at Q25, assembled clones with MiXCR and retained in-frame beta chains. Every CDR3 protein is listed once, alongside the most common genes and DNA of its rows. The sample records some 300,000 distinct CDR3 sequences, 10% of which are singletons. The ten largest clones capture 7.5% of the sample.

The sequenced sample was PBMCs, obtained before TCRalphabeta/CD19-depleted stem cell transplant. The receptors come from a boy under two years old with acute myeloid leukemia, due to receive a stem cell transplant.

On this clonotype: Sequence at one end of the junction differs from germline and may be a read error. This chain uses TRBV12-3 or TRBV12-4 with TRBJ2-5; D unresolved. The CDR3 is 11 residues long. This CDR3 is CASSLAETHYF. The CDR3 DNA reads as TGTGCCAGCAGTTTAGCGGAGACCCACTACTTC.

This clonotype has at least ten counts. V and J are TRBV5-6 and TRBJ1-2; 8 bases match TRBD1. With V trimmed by 4 bases and J by 4 bases, 9 bases remained unmatched. CDR1 is SGHDT and CDR2 is YYEEEE in the germline V gene. The CDR3 is 15 residues long. The CDR3 is CASSPDRVVGYGYTF. The CDR3 DNA reads as TGTGCCAGCAGCCCGGACAGGGTTGTCGGCTATGGCTACACCTTC.

This clonotype was recorded a few times. The chain recombines TRBV20-1 with TRBJ1-2; D is ambiguous. The CDR3 is made up of 12 amino acids. CDR1 DFQATT and CDR2 SNEGSKA come from the germline V gene (reference sequence). V lost 5 bases to trimming and J lost 4 bases, with 11 bases between them. Here the CDR3 DNA reads TGCAGTGCTCCCACAGAAATCTATGGCTACACCTTC. It is translated as CSAPTEIYGYTF.

The sample holds many counts of this clonotype. The chain has TRBV5-1 and TRBJ2-5, with D perhaps TRBD1 (6 bases). CDR3 length: 14 residues. V gave up 1 base and J gave up 2 bases, with 9 bases separating them. Germline loops: CDR1 SGHRS, CDR2 YFSETQ. This chain's CDR3 is CASSLFQGQETQYF. DNA of the CDR3: TGCGCCAGCAGCTTGTTCCAGGGGCAAGAGACCCAGTACTTC.

At least ten counts were recorded for this clonotype. V is TRBV7-7 and J is TRBJ1-1, with D tentatively TRBD1 (6 bases). This CDR3 spans 15 amino acids. CDR1 and CDR2 (germline): SSHAT, FNYEAQ (reference sequence). Trimming took 1 base from V and 5 from J, leaving 14 bases between them. The CDR3 nucleotides read TGTGCCAGCAGCTTAGTTCGCACAGGGAAGACTGAAGCTTTCTTT. Translation: CASSLVRTGKTEAFF.

In its sample, this clonotype was seen many times. The chain joins TRBV19 to TRBJ2-3; 8 bases are a match to TRBD2. The CDR3 contains 14 residues. The V and J ends lost 7 bases and 0 bases, in that order; junction bases with no gene match: 3. CDR1 is LNHDA and CDR2 is SQIVND in the germline V gene (reference sequence). The CDR3 sequence is CASKRGRSTDTQYF. The CDR3 coding sequence is TGTGCCAGTAAGCGGGGGAGGAGCACAGATACGCAGTATTTT.

The rearrangement joins TRBV7-2 to TRBJ1-1; 7 nucleotides line up with TRBD1. J lost 3 bases, V lost 3 bases, and 7 bases had no gene match. Germline V gene lookup returns CDR1 SGHTA and CDR2 FQGNSA. This CDR3 contains 15 residues. The CDR3 sequence: CASSLAGGGYTEAFF. The CDR3 DNA reads as TGTGCCAGCAGCTTGGCAGGGGGAGGGTACACTGAAGCTTTCTTT.